The 30 T cell receptor beta chains reported below all come from one sample, sequenced in a study of blood T cell repertoires in COVID-19. The table came from immunoSEQ multiplex PCR; TCRdb's copy has only in-frame clones and leaves some out. The sample lists 250,000 to 300,000 clones; 88% were seen once. The material sequenced was peripheral blood. The receptors derive from a middle-aged woman who had recovered from COVID-19.

The chain is built from TRBV5-1 and TRBJ2-5; 12 bases are shared with TRBD2. CDR3 length: 16 amino acids. The germline V gene has CDR1 SGHRS and CDR2 YFSETQ. J was trimmed by 5 bases and V by 0 bases; bases with no gene match: 5. CDR3 residues: CASSLGTSGTWETQYF. In DNA, the CDR3 is TGCGCCAGCAGCTTGGGGACTAGCGGGACTTGGGAGACCCAGTACTTC. Full variable domain (missing parts from reference TRBV5-1 and TRBJ2-5): KAGVTQTPRYLIKTRGQQVTLSCSPISGHRSVSWYQQTPGQGLQFLFEYFSETQRNKGNFPGRFSGRQFSNSRSEMNVSTLELGDSALYLCASSLGTSGTWETQYFGPGTRLLVL.

The chain combines TRBV6-5 with TRBJ2-1; 12 positions match TRBD2. V was clipped by 7 bases and J by 6 bases; unmatched bases: 7. CDR1 and CDR2 (germline): MNHEY, SVGAGI. There are 15 residues in the CDR3. The CDR3 is CASILTLAGGNEQFF. Here the CDR3 DNA reads TGTGCCAGCATTCTTACACTAGCGGGAGGCAATGAGCAGTTCTTC.

V and J are TRBV5-1 and TRBJ1-1; TRBD1 is a possible D gene (6 bases). The V gene lost 4 bases and the J gene lost 5 bases, with 18 bases spanning the gap. Germline values: CDR1 SGHRS, CDR2 YFSETQ. The CDR3 length is 15 residues. The CDR3 protein is CASSPEGVPWTEAFF. DNA for the CDR3: TGCGCCAGCAGCCCTGAGGGGGTCCCGTGGACTGAAGCTTTCTTT.

This chain uses TRBV10-3 with TRBJ1-5; maybe TRBD1 (6 bases). The V gene's germline CDR1 is ENHRY and CDR2 SYGVKD. Trimming shortened V by 3 bases and J by 7 bases, and 10 bases separated the two germline ends. This CDR3 spans 13 amino acids. The CDR3: CAISEIRGQPQHF. The CDR3 coding sequence is TGTGCCATCAGTGAAATCAGGGGCCAGCCCCAGCATTTT.

The chain couples TRBV6-2 or TRBV6-3 to TRBJ2-5; 8 bases align to TRBD1. Germline V gene lookup returns CDR1 MNHEY and CDR2 SVGEGT. The CDR3 runs 14 residues. With V trimmed by 5 bases and J by 5 bases, 7 bases remained unmatched. This chain's CDR3 is CASSSTHRGETQYF. CDR3 DNA sequence: TGTGCCAGCAGTAGCACCCACAGGGGGGAGACCCAGTACTTC.

The V and J genes are TRBV5-6 and TRBJ2-2, with 10 positions matching TRBD2. Trimming took 3 bases from V and 5 from J; bases not matched to a gene: 10. Germline values: CDR1 SGHDT, CDR2 YYEEEE. The length of the CDR3 is 17 residues. For the CDR3, the DNA is TGTGCCAGCAGCTGGAACCTAGCGGGAGAGGGGACCGGGGAGCTGTTTTTT. Protein sequence: CASSWNLAGEGTGELFF.

This chain joins TRBV10-2 and TRBJ2-7; the match to TRBD2 covers 10 bases. This CDR3 has 14 amino acids. After removal of 2 bases from V and 2 bases from J, the junction contained 0 bases not matched to a gene. The germline V gene has CDR1 WSHSY and CDR2 SAAADI. This CDR3 reads CASSETSGAYEQYF. CDR3 sequence (DNA): TGCGCCAGCAGTGAGACTAGCGGGGCCTACGAGCAGTACTTC.

This clone came up a few times. The J gene is TRBJ1-4, the V gene TRBV29-1; D is unresolved. The CDR3 sequence is 12 residues long. The germline V and J ends were trimmed by 4 bases and 7 bases, with 10 bases remaining between them. Germline CDR1 is SQVTM and CDR2 is ANQGSEA. Here the CDR3 reads CSVALIGEKLFF. DNA of the CDR3: TGCAGCGTTGCCCTCATCGGTGAAAAACTGTTTTTT. The variable domain in full, with the rest retrieved from reference TRBV29-1 and TRBJ1-4, is SAVISQKPSRDICQRGTSLTIQCQVDSQVTMMFWYRQQPGQSLTLIATANQGSEATYESGFVIDKFPISRPNLTFSTLTVSNMSPEDSSIYLCSVALIGEKLFFGSGTQLSVL.

This rearrangement joins TRBV29-1 to TRBJ1-1, with no clear D. CDR1 is SQVTM and CDR2 is ANQGSEA in the germline V gene. Trimming pared 3 bases from V and 8 bases from J, leaving 10 bases between. The CDR3 has 11 amino acids. CDR3 DNA: TGCAGCGTTGAGGGTGCACAGGAAGCTTTCTTT. Protein sequence: CSVEGAQEAFF.

The genes are TRBV27 and TRBJ1-6; weak D call: TRBD1 (6 bases). This CDR3 region has 18 residues. Trimming shortened V by 7 bases and J by 9 bases, and 28 bases separated the two germline ends. Per the germline V gene, CDR1 is MNHEY and CDR2 is SMNVEV (reference sequence). CDR3 in DNA: TGTGCCAGCACCACCACTTGGCGGGGGCGCTGGGGTGGTTCACCCCTCCACTTT. Its protein is CASTTTWRGRWGGSPLHF.

The rearrangement uses TRBV5-8 and TRBJ2-6; the D is unclear. V lost 0 bases and J 0 bases, leaving 4 bases between the germline ends. Looked up from germline, CDR1 is SGHTS and CDR2 is YDEGEE. The CDR3 covers 15 residues. CDR3 amino acids: CASSLGSSGANVLTF. Here the CDR3 DNA reads TGTGCCAGCAGCTTGGGTAGCTCTGGGGCCAACGTCCTGACTTTC.

The J gene is TRBJ2-2, the V gene TRBV6-5; tentatively, D is TRBD1 (5 bases). Germline CDR1 reads MNHEY; CDR2 reads SVGAGI. Deletions cut 6 bases from V and 8 bases from J, with 7 bases between. This CDR3 is built from 11 residues. The CDR3 DNA sequence: TGTGCCAGCAGGGCAGGGGGGGAGCTGTTTTTT. Protein: CASRAGGELFF.

The chain carries TRBV9 and TRBJ2-2, with 9 bases matching TRBD2. Trimming removed 0 bases from V and 5 bases from J; junction bases left unmatched: 8. This CDR3 is built from 17 residues. CDR1 is SGDLS, CDR2 YYNGEE, per germline. The CDR3, as DNA: TGTGCCAGCAGCGTAGCGGCTAGCGGGGCCTTGACCGGGGAGCTGTTTTTT. Protein sequence: CASSVAASGALTGELFF.

The chain uses TRBV5-1 and TRBJ1-3; TRBD1 matches 8 bases. Germline V gives CDR1 SGHRS, CDR2 YFSETQ. The CDR3 contains 20 residues. V lost 0 bases, J lost 2 bases, and 16 bases stayed unmatched. The chain's CDR3 is CASSLAPRGPEGLAGNTIYF. Here the CDR3 DNA reads TGCGCCAGCAGCTTGGCTCCCAGGGGGCCCGAGGGGTTAGCTGGAAACACCATATATTTT.

The chain couples TRBV9 to TRBJ1-3; no clear D. This CDR3 has 15 residues. V was shortened by 0 bases and J by 4 bases, with 11 bases between the two germline ends. Germline CDR1 SGDLS, CDR2 YYNGEE. The CDR3 is CASSVGEGRGNTIYF. CDR3 sequence (DNA): TGTGCCAGCAGCGTAGGTGAGGGCCGCGGAAACACCATATATTTT.

The chain employs TRBV13 and TRBJ2-3; maybe TRBD2 (6 bases). Germline V lookup: CDR1 PRHDT, CDR2 FYEKMQ (reference sequence). The germline V and J ends were trimmed by 4 bases and 6 bases, with 23 bases remaining between them. The CDR3 is 17 amino acids. CDR3 amino acids: CASSSPQVGSFGDTQYF. CDR3 bases: TGTGCCAGCAGCTCCCCCCAAGTCGGGAGTTTCGGGGATACGCAGTATTTT.

The chain is built from TRBV7-6 and TRBJ2-1, with 9 nucleotides matching TRBD1. The CDR3 has 13 residues. Germline CDR1 is SGHVS and CDR2 is FNYEAQ. The trim removed 5 bases at V and 15 bases at J, leaving 11 bases unmatched. CDR3 nucleotide sequence: TGTGCCAGCAGCCCGTCCCAAGGACAGGGGCCGTTCTTC. Amino acid sequence: CASSPSQGQGPFF. Full variable domain (rest looked up from reference TRBV7-6 and TRBJ2-1): GAGVSQSPRYKVTKRGQDVALRCDPISGHVSLYWYRQALGQGPEFLTYFNYEAQQDKSGLPNDRFSAERPEGSISTLTIQRTEQRDSAMYRCASSPSQGQGPFFGPGTRLTVL.

With regard to this clone: Because the CDR3's place on the DNA is in doubt, the DNA is left out and the CDR3 is given as listed by TCRdb. This chain connects TRBV21-1 to TRBJ2-7; whether TRBD2, the table's D call, matches the DNA was not checked. TRBV21-1 is classified as a pseudogene. Inclusive of both ends, the CDR3 amounts to 15 amino acids. The CDR3 loop is CASSKVGGGSYEQYV.

The chain is built from TRBV6-6 and TRBJ2-3; 13 nucleotides align to TRBD2. CDR1 and CDR2 from the germline V gene are MNHNY and SVGAGI (reference sequence). The CDR3 loop spans 16 amino acids. Trimming cost V 3 bases and J 3 bases; bases outside gene matches: 3. Here the CDR3 DNA reads TGTGCCAGCAGTTATACTAGCGGGAGGGATACAGATACGCAGTATTTT. Its protein is CASSYTSGRDTDTQYF.

The chain joins TRBV9 to TRBJ2-3; 7 positions match TRBD2. This CDR3 comprises 15 residues. V gave up 7 bases and J gave up 5 bases; unmatched junction bases: 13. Germline CDR1 is SGDLS and CDR2 is YYNGEE. The CDR3: CASAETSRREDTQYF. The CDR3 DNA follows: TGTGCCAGCGCCGAGACTAGCCGGCGTGAAGATACGCAGTATTTT.

This clone was observed a single time. The CDR3 DNA follows: TGTGCCATCAGTGCCGGACTAACGGTCGATGAGCAGTTCTTC. It specifies CAISAGLTVDEQFF. The V and J genes are TRBV10-3 and TRBJ2-1, with a possible D match to TRBD2 (6 bases). Germline values: CDR1 ENHRY, CDR2 SYGVKD. The germline V and J ends were trimmed by 4 bases and 8 bases, with 15 bases remaining between them. The CDR3 has 14 residues.

V and J are TRBV7-9 and TRBJ2-2, with 7 bases matching TRBD1. After removal of 4 bases from V and 1 base from J, the junction contained 3 bases not matched to a gene. Germline values: CDR1 SEHNR, CDR2 FQNEAQ (reference sequence). The CDR3 is made up of 15 amino acids. The CDR3 reads CASSSRQGNTGELFF. The DNA for the CDR3 is TGTGCCAGCAGCTCCCGACAGGGGAACACCGGGGAGCTGTTTTTT.

This chain's CDR3 is CASSLGVSGIYEQYF. The CDR3 bases are TGTGCCAGCAGCTTGGGAGTTAGCGGGATCTACGAGCAGTACTTC. V usage is TRBV5-4 and J usage is TRBJ2-7; TRBD2 aligns across 8 bases. The trim removed 0 bases at V and 3 bases at J, leaving 5 bases unmatched. This CDR3 contains 15 residues. CDR1 is SGHNT and CDR2 is YYREEE in the germline V gene (reference sequence).

V gene TRBV6-6 combines with J gene TRBJ2-5, with 7 bases lining up with TRBD1. The CDR3 is made up of 13 amino acids. Per germline, CDR1 MNHNY and CDR2 SVGAGI (reference sequence). The V segment lost 3 bases and the J segment 5 bases; nucleotides outside the gene matches: 3. The DNA for the CDR3 is TGTGCCAGCAGTTATGGCAGGGGGGAGACCCAGTACTTC. This encodes CASSYGRGETQYF.

The chain recombines TRBV25-1 with TRBJ1-5, with TRBD1 as a possible D gene (6 bases). Germline V gene data show CDR1 as MGHDK and CDR2 as SYGVNS. The germline V and J ends were trimmed by 5 bases and 3 bases, with 14 bases remaining between them. The CDR3 loop spans 15 amino acids. CDR3 in amino acids: CASSPGAGVNQPQHF. CDR3 coding DNA: TGTGCCAGCAGTCCCGGGGCAGGGGTCAATCAGCCCCAGCATTTT. Full variable domain (rest looked up from reference TRBV25-1 and TRBJ1-5): EADIYQTPRYLVIGTGKKITLECSQTMGHDKMYWYQQDPGMELHLIHYSYGVNSTEKGDLSSESTVSRIRTEHFPLTLESARPSHTSQYLCASSPGAGVNQPQHFGDGTRLSIL.

The chain employs TRBV2 and TRBJ1-1, with D hard to call. Germline values: CDR1 SNHLY, CDR2 FYNNEI. V was trimmed by 6 bases and J by 0 bases, leaving 8 bases between them. This CDR3 has 13 residues. The CDR3 sequence is CASRETLNTEAFF. As DNA, the CDR3 is TGTGCCAGCAGAGAGACTCTGAACACTGAAGCTTTCTTT.

This clone was counted only a few times. The chain combines TRBV7-9 with TRBJ1-1, with D unclear. Looked up from germline, CDR1 is SEHNR and CDR2 is FQNEAQ (reference sequence). This CDR3 is 13 amino acids long. V was clipped by 5 bases and J by 1 base, with 8 bases between them. The DNA of the CDR3 is TGTGCCAGCAGCCTGGGCAGGAACACTGAAGCTTTCTTT. Translating it yields CASSLGRNTEAFF.

The V and J genes are TRBV24-1 and TRBJ1-2; TRBD1 agrees at 11 bases. This CDR3 has 19 amino acids. The V segment lost 0 bases and the J segment 8 bases; nucleotides outside the gene matches: 16. Germline loops: CDR1 KGHDR, CDR2 SFDVKD. CDR3 coding DNA: TGTGCCACCAGTGATTTGCATCGGGGCGGACAGGGGGCTCCGGGCGGCTACACCTTC. Translated, it gives CATSDLHRGGQGAPGGYTF.

The chain combines TRBV5-8 with TRBJ2-6, with 7 bases aligning to TRBD1. The CDR3 has 14 residues. V was pared by 4 bases and J by 12 bases, with 10 bases of the junction left unmatched. Germline-derived CDR1 and CDR2 are SGHTS and YDEGEE. The CDR3 nucleotides are TGTGCCAGCAGCAAGGGACAGAGGGCCGGCGTCCTGACTTTC. It translates to CASSKGQRAGVLTF.

This chain joins TRBV5-1 and TRBJ1-2; D remains unclear. The V end lost 0 bases, the J end lost 4 bases, and 4 bases lay between the germline ends. There are 12 residues in the CDR3. In germline, CDR1 is SGHRS, CDR2 YFSETQ. In DNA form, the CDR3 reads TGCGCCAGCAGCTTGGACAGCTATGGCTACACCTTC. Protein: CASSLDSYGYTF.